This T cell receptor beta chain was obtained from a study of T-cell reconstitution after alpha-beta-depleted transplantation in children. Points from the study as a whole: Several hundred rapidly expanded clones from non-depleted graft cells reportedly supplied alpha-beta T cells about two months post-transplant. Some patients' high day-60 TCRbeta diversity was attributed to recipient cells surviving conditioning. T-cell numbers and diversity one year post-transplant derived largely from freshly generated T cells.

This clonotype has a count of ten or more. Its antigen is currently unknown. Using unique molecular identifiers, the investigators prepared the TCRbeta library. TCRdb itself ran the PCR reads through MiXCR, one entry per CDR3 protein. The sample lists around 16,000 distinct CDR3 sequences; around 4.9% were seen once. Germline CDR1 and CDR2: WSHSY and SAAADI. CDR3 length equals 11 residues. V gave up 7 bases and J gave up 12 bases, with 16 bases separating them. This clonotype originated in a boy under 18 with acute lymphoblastic leukemia, due to receive a stem cell transplant. V gene TRBV10-2 combines with J gene TRBJ2-7; D may be TRBD1 (5 bases). The specimen was PBMCs, collected before TCRalphabeta/CD19-depleted stem cell transplant. The CDR3 bases are TGCGCCAGCACCCTAGGGGCGCTCCTGTACTTC. Its protein is CASTLGALLYF.